This record looks at one T cell receptor beta chain sequence and its context. Its antigen is currently not known. No base quality values were provided; no much bigger clone lies one nucleotide off. The record originates from a study of shared clonotypes between healthy human individuals (dated by TCRdb to the early 2020s). About the study as a whole: The cohort comprised two women and a few men aged 18 to 49 years. For each donor, CD4 naive and CD4 memory were each run on three plates, CD8 naive on two plates, and CD8 memory on one plate. Blood TCR repertoires of a handful of healthy adults were deeply sequenced to estimate repertoire size and the extent of clonotype sharing between individuals. To increase sequencing depth and limit assay-specific biases, TCR repertoire library preparation and sequencing were carried out by different laboratories using diverse techniques. Between about 0.8 and 9 billion PBMCs per donor were obtained by leukapheresis. Broader findings and caveats from the paper: Even with the large sequencing depth, rarefaction of the sorted-subset datasets indicated that sequencing was incomplete. About 4.5% of naive CD4, 3.5% of naive CD8, approximately 2% of memory CD4, and approximately 0.39% of memory CD8 clonotypes were shared across several donors. Because the study included only a small number of donors, the genetic and exposure-history diversity represented was limited. Larger estimated clonotype richness was generally found for naive subsets than for memory subsets. Clonotypes shared by all four sorted-subset donors showed higher generation probabilities than non-shared clonotypes. Sampling was restricted to blood, and TCR repertoires in tissue are likely to differ from TCR repertoires in blood. Based on pairwise subsampling, the degree of clonotype sharing among donors was expected to be affected by sequencing depth.

Using the deep immunoSEQ assay, multiplex PCR amplified TCR CDR3 regions from genomic DNA. Genomic DNA extracted from each cell subset was distributed evenly over all wells of several immunoSEQ 96-well plates, and each plate served as one replicate. Each replicate PCR for sorted subsets received around 200 ng genomic DNA, equal to tens of thousands of T cell genomes. The purified libraries were quantified using a Qubit 3.0 fluorometer, sized with a Bioanalyzer 2100, and then quantified again using the KAPA Library Quantification kit. Every immunoSEQ 96-well plate was sequenced on a dedicated single-read 150-cycle Illumina NextSeq 550 flow cell. As for how the authors treated the data: Because the immunoSEQ output held only junctional sequences and lacked quality scores, the filtering could not match the filtering applied to full-length reads. Sequences were annotated with PyIR, a Python wrapper for IgBLAST v1.9, and V/J genes and CDR3 were assigned using IMGT germline references. Reads were removed for weak V/J assignments (E-value above 1e-6), missing CDR3, stop codons, out-of-frame junctions, or ambiguous translated residues. V3J clonotypes were defined by identical inferred V gene, J gene, and CDR3 amino acid sequence. The percentage overlap between two repertoires was calculated by dividing the number of shared unique clonotypes by the size of the smaller repertoire. Repertoire richness was assessed with RTK rarefaction, the Chao1 estimator, and Recon v2.1 estimates of unobserved clonotypes. For all TCRbeta clonotypes obtained by the gDNA method from a few donors, generation probabilities were computed with OLGA. TCRdb retrieved this table from immuneACCESS and kept in-frame rearrangements only. Not all clones are present; in checked studies, unresolved V genes account for under half, and no reason is known for the remainder. D and trimming come from the DNA, and the V and J calls and clone size come from that table. Within this sample are about 1.5 million clones, with roughly 95% of them counted one time only. 0.95% to 1.5% of the sample lies in the top ten.

The CDR3 has 16 amino acids, counting the end cysteine and phenylalanine. CDR3 DNA only is kept here, 48 bases in frame from base 1. CDR1 and CDR2 are read off the germline V gene as SGDLS and YYNGEE. Trimming takes 4 bases from V and 3 bases from J, and the germline ends sit 18 bases apart. The donors were healthy, HIV-negative adults with no recently reported acute infections or vaccinations. Every donor was a Caucasian adult residing in Nashville, Tennessee, USA. CD4+ T cells were enriched by magnetic negative selection; naive cells were then positively selected on CD45RA, and the negative fraction formed the memory subset. Blood was obtained by leukapheresis, after which PBMCs were separated by Ficoll-Histopaque density gradient centrifugation and cryopreserved in liquid nitrogen vapor phase. Analytical flow cytometry was used to check the purity and quantity of every magnetically sorted T cell population. Each sorted fraction had its genomic DNA isolated and then quantified by UV absorbance on a Nanodrop 2000c.

Sequenced sample: naive CD4+ T cells sorted from blood. Sample cell subset or site, as interpreted from the label and publication: CD45RA+ positively selected. The receptor's source is a man aged 25 to 40 in good health. This sequence uses TRBV9 and TRBJ2-3; TRBD1 is possibly the D segment (5 matching bases). In nucleotide form, the sequence is TGTGCCAGCAGCATGGGGAATGGGCAGGGTACAGATACGCAGTATTTT. Its amino acids are CASSMGNGQGTDTQYF.